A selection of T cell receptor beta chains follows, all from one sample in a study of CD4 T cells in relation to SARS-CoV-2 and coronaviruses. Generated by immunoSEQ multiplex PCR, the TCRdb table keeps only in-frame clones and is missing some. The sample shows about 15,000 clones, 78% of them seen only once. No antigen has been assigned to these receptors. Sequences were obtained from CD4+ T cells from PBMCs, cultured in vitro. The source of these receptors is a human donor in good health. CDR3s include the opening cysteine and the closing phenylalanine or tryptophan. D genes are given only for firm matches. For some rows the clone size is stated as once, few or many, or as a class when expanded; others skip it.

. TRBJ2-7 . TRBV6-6 CAAGAGTYEQYF TGTGCCGCTGGGGCGGGGACCTACGAGCAGTACTTC
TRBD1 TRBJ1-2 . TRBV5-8 CASSGPGGLGYTF TGTGCCAGCAGCGGACCAGGGGGCCTAGGCTACACCTTC
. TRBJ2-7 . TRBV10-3 CAISDSWGEGRLNSRSSYEQYF TGTGCCATCAGTGATTCCTGGGGGGAAGGACGGCTTAATTCAAGAAGCTCCTACGAGCAGTACTTC
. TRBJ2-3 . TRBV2 CASRVAGNTDTQYF TGTGCCAGCAGAGTGGCGGGAAACACAGATACGCAGTATTTT
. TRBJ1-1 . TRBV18 CASSADVRRSLNTEAFF TGTGCCAGCTCGGCTGACGTCCGACGGTCCTTGAACACTGAAGCTTTCTTT
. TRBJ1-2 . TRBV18 CASSPPYTDSYGYTF TGTGCCAGCTCACCACCGTATACTGACAGCTATGGCTACACCTTC
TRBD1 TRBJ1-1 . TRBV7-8 CASSLQITTGKETEAFF TGTGCCAGCAGCTTACAGATTACGACAGGGAAAGAAACTGAAGCTTTCTTT
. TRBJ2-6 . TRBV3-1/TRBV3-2 CASSQEAPGVGANVLTF TGTGCCAGCAGCCAAGAGGCGCCCGGGGTTGGGGCCAACGTCCTGACTTTC
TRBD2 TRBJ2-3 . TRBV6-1 CASSAFKGSGSGTDTQYF TGTGCCAGCAGTGCCTTCAAAGGGAGCGGGAGTGGTACAGATACGCAGTATTTT
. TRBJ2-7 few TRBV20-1 CSAGTGSEQYF TGCAGTGCGGGGACGGGGAGTGAGCAGTACTTC
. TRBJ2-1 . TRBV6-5 CASSKLLDAVEQFF TGTGCCAGCAGTAAATTATTGGACGCCGTTGAGCAGTTCTTC
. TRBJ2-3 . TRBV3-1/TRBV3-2 CASSQRGSLGTDTQYF TGTGCCAGCAGCCAAAGAGGGAGTCTCGGCACAGATACGCAGTATTTT
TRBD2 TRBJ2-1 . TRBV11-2 CASSLGRRRGTSGPNEQFF TGTGCCAGCAGCTTAGGCCGTAGGAGAGGGACTAGCGGCCCTAATGAGCAGTTCTTC
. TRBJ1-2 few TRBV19 CASSQGPSGGYTF TGTGCCAGTAGCCAGGGACCCTCTGGCGGCTACACCTTC
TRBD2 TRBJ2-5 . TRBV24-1 CATSETSGRGRETQYF TGTGCCACCAGTGAGACTAGCGGGAGGGGCCGAGAGACCCAGTACTTC
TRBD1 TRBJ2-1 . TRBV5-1 CASSLSRGLVNEQFF TGCGCCAGCAGCTTGAGCAGGGGGCTCGTAAATGAGCAGTTCTTC
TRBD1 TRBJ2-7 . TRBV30 CACPTGIEQYF TGTGCCTGTCCGACAGGGATCGAGCAGTACTTC
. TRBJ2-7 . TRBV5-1 CASSLDPGTRYDF TGCGCCAGCAGCTTGGATCCCGGGACACGGTATGACTTC
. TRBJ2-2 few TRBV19 CASTTGNTGELFF TGTGCCAGTACCACAGGAAACACCGGGGAGCTGTTTTTT
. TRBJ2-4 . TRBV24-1 CATSESHRERGNIQYF TGTGCCACCAGTGAATCTCACCGGGAGAGGGGAAACATTCAGTACTTC
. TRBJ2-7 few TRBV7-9 CASSTPGQKYF TGTGCCAGCAGCACTCCAGGACAGAAGTACTTC
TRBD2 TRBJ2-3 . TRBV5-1 CASSVGLAGRLTDTQYF TGCGCCAGCAGCGTGGGACTAGCGGGCCGGTTGACAGATACGCAGTATTTT
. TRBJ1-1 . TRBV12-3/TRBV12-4 CASTQATGSGAFF TGTGCCAGCACCCAGGCCACAGGGTCAGGAGCTTTCTTT
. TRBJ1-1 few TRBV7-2 CASSPRGAENTEAFF TGTGCCAGCAGCCCCCGCGGGGCCGAGAACACTGAAGCTTTCTTT
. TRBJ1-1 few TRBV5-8 CASSLPGVQPEAFF TGTGCCAGCAGCTTGCCTGGGGTACAGCCTGAAGCTTTCTTT
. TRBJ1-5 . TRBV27 CASSFLAGDQPQHF TGTGCCAGCAGTTTTCTGGCAGGGGATCAGCCCCAGCATTTT
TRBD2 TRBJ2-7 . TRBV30 CAWSRLAYEQYF TGTGCCTGGAGTAGACTAGCTTACGAGCAGTACTTC
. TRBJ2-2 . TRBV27 CASSFSSLNTGELFF TGTGCCAGCAGTTTCTCCAGTTTGAACACCGGGGAGCTGTTTTTT
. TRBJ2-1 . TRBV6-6 CASNVQILLRVNEQFF TGTGCCAGCAACGTACAGATCCTTCTTCGCGTCAATGAGCAGTTCTTC
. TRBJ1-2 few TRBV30 CAWSATATNYGYTF TGTGCCTGGAGTGCGACAGCTACTAACTATGGCTACACCTTC
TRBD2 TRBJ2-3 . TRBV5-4 CASSPASGGTDTQYF TGTGCCAGCAGCCCAGCTAGCGGAGGCACAGATACGCAGTATTTT
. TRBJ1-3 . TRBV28 CASQVPGNTIYF TGTGCCAGCCAGGTACCCGGAAACACCATATATTTT
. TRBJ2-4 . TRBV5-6 CASSAGTTNLAKNIQYF TGTGCCAGCAGCGCCGGGACAACAAATCTAGCCAAAAACATTCAGTACTTC
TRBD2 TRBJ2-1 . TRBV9 CASSVTAPGKTSGSGRGEQFF TGTGCCAGCAGCGTCACCGCCCCTGGGAAAACTAGCGGGAGTGGGCGGGGGGAGCAGTTCTTC
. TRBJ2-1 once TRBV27 CASSLTRDSYNEQFF TGTGCCAGCAGTTTAACGCGGGATTCCTACAATGAGCAGTTCTTC
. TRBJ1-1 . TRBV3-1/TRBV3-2 CASSQDLTMNTEAFF TGTGCCAGCAGCCAAGACCTAACAATGAACACTGAAGCTTTCTTT
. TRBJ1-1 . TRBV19 CASSKGHQNTEAFF TGTGCCAGTAGCAAGGGACACCAGAACACTGAAGCTTTCTTT
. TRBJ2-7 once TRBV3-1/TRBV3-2 CASSRRLNTYEQYF TGTGCCAGCAGCAGACGACTTAATACCTACGAGCAGTACTTC
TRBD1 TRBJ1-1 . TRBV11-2 CASRSTGGTEAFF TGTGCCAGCAGATCAACAGGGGGGACTGAAGCTTTCTTT
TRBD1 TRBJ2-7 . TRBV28 CASRPSGTGVHEQYF TGTGCCAGCAGACCCTCCGGGACAGGGGTACACGAGCAGTACTTC
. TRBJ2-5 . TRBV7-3 CASSLIGSREETQYF TGTGCCAGCAGCTTAATAGGTAGTCGGGAAGAGACCCAGTACTTC